Sequencing of this TCR beta chain was carried out in a study of CD8 T cells in Susac syndrome (dated 2019 in TCRdb). With respect to the entire study: Of the Susac syndrome patients who were sequenced, six had clinically active disease and 8 or 9 were in clinical remission. At blood withdrawal, Susac syndrome patients were therapy-naive, treated with corticosteroids (with IVIg additionally given to some), or treated with IVIg alone. CD8+ T cell repertoire clonality was compared between some 13 healthy donors, approximately 14 Susac syndrome patients and around 16 multiple sclerosis patients. Repertoire sequencing was used to test whether CD8+ T cell activation and differentiation in Susac syndrome was antigen driven.

The paper's findings and limits, for the study overall: The number of individuals in the TCR sequencing and HLA analysis was acknowledged as relatively small. In the total CD8+ and CD8+ TEMRA repertoires, sixteen and five Susac-specific public clones, respectively, were identified. Clonal expansion was seen in Susac syndrome CD8+ repertoires, peaking in CD8+ TEMRA cells and being greater in clinically active patients than in remitting ones.

High-throughput TCR beta sequencing profiled peripheral blood CD8+ and CD4+ T cells from healthy donors, Susac syndrome patients and multiple sclerosis patients. The Susac syndrome patients fulfilled recently defined diagnostic criteria for either definite or probable disease. Bulk CD8+ and CD4+ T cells were purified by magnetic negative isolation, while CD8+ TEMRA cells were enriched using FACS. Blood was collected in EDTA tubes and processed within 24 hours, with PBMCs isolated through density gradient centrifugation. PBMCs intended for TCR sequencing were frozen in liquid nitrogen and were later thawed in a 37 degrees C water bath. The sorted or isolated CD4+, CD8+ and CD8+ TEMRA cells reached a purity of at least 90%. RNA was extracted with the RNeasy kit and roughly 0.45 to 1 ug was reverse transcribed using random hexamers. The immunoSEQ multiplex PCR assay, which covers 54 Vbeta and 13 Jbeta segments, was used to amplify TCR beta CDR3 regions. PCR amplification bias was corrected using a synthetic template baseline for primer optimization and computational correction. The study's processing was this. Reads were annotated to V, D and J genes per IMGT and analyzed with immunoSEQ Analyzer, keeping only productive sequences. Clonality was computed as one minus Shannon entropy normalized by log2 of the number of productive unique sequences. Public and private clones were assessed among the 100 most prevalent clones of each patient and control. Clones were defined as Susac-specific when absent from the healthy and MS cohorts, from over 950 published viral clones and from other ImmuneACCESS disease sequences. The public reads were reprocessed in TCRdb via fastp at Q25 and MiXCR, keeping in-frame beta chains. Rows with a matching CDR3 protein are joined into one entry that keeps the most common DNA and genes. The V and J calls, along with clone size, are taken from TCRdb and not from the paper's own processing. This sample is represented by about 190,000 distinct CDR3 sequences; 95% of them were singletons. The top ten clonotypes cover approximately 0.15% of the sample.

This clonotype has just one count. Its antigen is currently not known. Per-base qualities were not stored, and no clone one base away is much larger. A single read counts as weak evidence. V is reduced by 8 bases and J by 6 bases, leaving a spacing of 29 bases between them. Its CDR3 holds 17 amino acids, cysteine through phenylalanine. Only the CDR3 part of the read is kept: 51 bases, read in frame from the first base. The receptor comes from a human donor with Susac syndrome. Input material: CD8+ T cells from PBMCs. The sequence links TRBV23-1 to TRBJ2-7, and TRBD2 may be the D gene, going by 6 matching bases. TRBV23-1 carries the ORF label, with uncertain function. CDR3 sequence: CASRLDETSFGSAEQYF. The DNA is as follows: TGCGCCAGCCGCCTGGATGAAACAAGTTTCGGGAGCGCCGAGCAGTACTTC.